This TCR beta chain was sequenced in a study of sequential checkpoint blockade in melanoma. Looking at the study overall: Patients were randomized 1:1 to nivolumab-then-ipilimumab or ipilimumab-then-nivolumab first-line. Each arm's sequence ended with maintenance nivolumab.

The V gene's germline CDR1 is SGHVS and CDR2 FNYEAQ. CDR3 length: 18 residues. The V segment lost 0 bases and the J segment 0 bases; nucleotides outside the gene matches: 8. As to treatment: randomized to nivolumab then ipilimumab (arm A) or the reverse (arm B). From thawed PBMCs, live CD3+CD8+ cells negative for CD19 and CD56 were sorted. Assay used: immunoSEQ multiplex PCR; TCRdb lists only in-frame clones, some missing. This repertoire shows some 35,000 clones, about 88% found once; its top ten account for 9.5% to 15%. The origin of this receptor is a human donor with melanoma. The sequenced sample was CD8+ T cells sorted from blood (inferred from file names), obtained from a patient given nivolumab and ipilimumab in sequence. The J gene is TRBJ1-3, the V gene TRBV7-6; 7 positions agree with TRBD1. The CDR3: CASSLAPDRVTSGNTIYF. CDR3 in DNA: TGTGCCAGCAGCTTAGCCCCCGACAGGGTTACCTCTGGAAACACCATATATTTT.